This TCR beta chain was obtained from a study of T cell responses to AZD1222 COVID-19 vaccine (dated by TCRdb to the early 2020s). For the wider study: TCR sequencing was performed for about 250 trial participants, of whom approximately 200 were given two doses of AZD1222 and around 25 were given two doses of MenACWY control vaccine. Enrollment into the trials was organized by age into subgroups of 18-55, 56-69 and 70-plus years, and those subgroups contained about 160, 30 and 59 TCR-sequenced participants, respectively. The paper as a whole reports these results and caveats: The 56-69-year group was small, and its depth increase did not reach significance, likely because of low power. Reportedly, almost half of the unique spike-specific TCRs recognized epitopes lying outside the regions that are mutated in the B.1.351 and B.1.1.7 variants. The whole spike protein was spanned by vaccine-associated CD4 TCRs, and dominant responses were seen in regions 160-218 and 743-854. Because no day 14 peak-response samples were available, the repertoires could be characterized only after the peak T cell response. Conclusions about previously exposed vaccinees are limited, since just five or six AZD1222 recipients were seropositive for SARS-CoV-2 at baseline. Participants were mostly white British, with more females than males. The authors suggested clonal diversity may have been underestimated. After two AZD1222 doses, both the breadth and the depth of spike-specific TCRs were significantly higher than at day 0 and than in MenACWY recipients.

The meaning of the sample's time point label: about 28 days (+/-7) after the second vaccine dose. AZD1222 recipients given second doses at about 4 weeks or at about 12 weeks were pooled, since spike-specific TCR depth and breadth were not found to differ between the two schedules. The vaccinee samples were drawn from two UK trials, COV001 and COV002, one of which was a single-blind randomized controlled phase 2/3 trial testing AZD1222 (ChAdOx1 nCoV-19) in healthy adults. Trial participant PBMC samples were collected at day 0 and day 28 after the second dose for TCRbeta chain sequencing. V loses 6 bases of germline sequence and J loses 1 base, and the interval between the two ends is 14 bases. CDR1 and CDR2 are drawn from the germline V gene: SGHRS, YFSETQ. Its CDR3 holds 14 amino acids, cysteine through phenylalanine. CDR3 DNA only is kept here, 42 bases in frame from base 1. The CDR3 regions of human TCRbeta chains were analyzed by immunosequencing. In the authors' own workflow: Repertoire TCRs were matched against a reference library of SARS-CoV-2-specific TCRs generated with the MIRA antigen-specificity platform. Breadth was defined as the fraction of unique TCRs that were SARS-CoV-2-associated. Depth was defined as the fraction of total T cells that were SARS-CoV-2-associated. Using the MIRA data, each spike-specific TCR was mapped to the spike region that the TCR reacts to and placed in a CD4 or CD8 class. Log10-transformed breadth and depth values were compared by one-way ANOVA with Sidak's multiple comparisons tests. This immuneACCESS table, as held by TCRdb, lists in-frame sequences with V and J called but not all clones. Of the missing ones, under half trace to an unresolved V gene in checked studies; the others have no known cause. That table gives V, J and clone size, and the DNA gave D and trimming. This sample is represented by tens of thousands of clones; 75% to 90% of them were singletons. 7.5% to 10% of the sample is held by the ten biggest clonotypes.

Note on this clone: The antigen it recognizes is unknown. No quality values exist for individual bases; no much larger clone is one base distant.

The starting material was peripheral blood, obtained 28 days after the second AZD1222 dose. This receptor was identified in an adult who received the AZD1222 COVID-19 vaccine. The chain couples TRBV5-1 to TRBJ2-7, with the D assignment possibly TRBD1 or TRBD2, given 7 matching bases for each. The DNA sequence is as follows: TGCGCCAGCACCCTCAGGGGGGGGTCCTACGAGCAGTACTTC. Translated, this gives CASTLRGGSYEQYF.